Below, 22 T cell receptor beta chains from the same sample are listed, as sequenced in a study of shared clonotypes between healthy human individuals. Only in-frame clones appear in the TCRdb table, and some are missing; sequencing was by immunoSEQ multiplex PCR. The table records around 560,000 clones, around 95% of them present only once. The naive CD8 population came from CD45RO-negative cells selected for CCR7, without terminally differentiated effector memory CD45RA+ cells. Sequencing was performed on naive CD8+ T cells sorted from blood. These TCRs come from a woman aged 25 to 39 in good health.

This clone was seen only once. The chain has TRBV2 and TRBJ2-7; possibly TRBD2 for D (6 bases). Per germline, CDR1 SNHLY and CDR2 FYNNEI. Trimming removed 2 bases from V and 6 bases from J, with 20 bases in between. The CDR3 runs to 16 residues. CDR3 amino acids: CASSELSEGVKSEQYF. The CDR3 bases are TGTGCCAGCAGTGAATTGTCGGAGGGCGTGAAATCCGAGCAGTACTTC.

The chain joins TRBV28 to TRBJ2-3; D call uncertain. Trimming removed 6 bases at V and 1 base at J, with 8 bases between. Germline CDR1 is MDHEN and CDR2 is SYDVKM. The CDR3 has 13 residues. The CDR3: CASRPRGTDTQYF. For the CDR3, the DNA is TGTGCCAGCAGGCCCCGGGGCACAGATACGCAGTATTTT.

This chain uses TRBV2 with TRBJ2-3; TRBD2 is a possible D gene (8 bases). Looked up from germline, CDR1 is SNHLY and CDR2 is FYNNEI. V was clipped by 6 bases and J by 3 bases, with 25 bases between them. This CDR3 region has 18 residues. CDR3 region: CASRRGLAGALGTDTQYF. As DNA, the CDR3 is TGTGCCAGCAGGAGGGGGCTAGCGGGTGCTTTAGGGACAGATACGCAGTATTTT.

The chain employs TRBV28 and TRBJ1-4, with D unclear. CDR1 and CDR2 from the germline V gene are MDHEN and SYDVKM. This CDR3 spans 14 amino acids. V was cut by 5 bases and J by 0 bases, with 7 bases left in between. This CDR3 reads CASSQYTTNEKLFF. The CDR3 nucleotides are TGTGCCAGCAGTCAGTATACAACTAATGAAAAACTGTTTTTT.

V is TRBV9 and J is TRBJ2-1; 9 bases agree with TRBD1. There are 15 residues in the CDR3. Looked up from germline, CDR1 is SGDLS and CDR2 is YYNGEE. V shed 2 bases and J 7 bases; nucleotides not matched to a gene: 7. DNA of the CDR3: TGTGCCAGCAGCGTCGGGACAGGGAGTTGGAATGAGCAGTTCTTC. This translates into CASSVGTGSWNEQFF. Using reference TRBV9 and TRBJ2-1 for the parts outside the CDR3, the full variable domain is DSGVTQTPKHLITATGQRVTLRCSPRSGDLSVYWYQQSLDQGLQFLIQYYNGEERAKGNILERFSAQQFPDLHSELNLSSLELGDSALYFCASSVGTGSWNEQFFGPGTRLTVL.

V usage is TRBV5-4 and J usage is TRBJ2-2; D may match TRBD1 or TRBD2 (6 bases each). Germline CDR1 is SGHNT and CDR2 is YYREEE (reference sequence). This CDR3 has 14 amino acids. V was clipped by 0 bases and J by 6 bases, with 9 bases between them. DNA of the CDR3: TGTGCCAGCAGCTTGGCGGGGGCTGCCGGGGAGCTGTTTTTT. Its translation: CASSLAGAAGELFF.

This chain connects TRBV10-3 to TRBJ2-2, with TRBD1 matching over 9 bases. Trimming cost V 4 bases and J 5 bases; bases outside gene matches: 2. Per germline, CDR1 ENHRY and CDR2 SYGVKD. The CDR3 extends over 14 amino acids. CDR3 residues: CAISGTGVTGELFF. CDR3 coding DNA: TGTGCCATCAGTGGGACAGGGGTTACCGGGGAGCTGTTTTTT.

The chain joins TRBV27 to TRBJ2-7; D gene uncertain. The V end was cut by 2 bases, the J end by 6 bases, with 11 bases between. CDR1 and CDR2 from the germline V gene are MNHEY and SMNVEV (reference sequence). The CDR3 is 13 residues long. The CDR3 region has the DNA TGTGCCAGCAGTTTAGATTCTTGGGGCGAGCAGTACTTC. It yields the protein CASSLDSWGEQYF.

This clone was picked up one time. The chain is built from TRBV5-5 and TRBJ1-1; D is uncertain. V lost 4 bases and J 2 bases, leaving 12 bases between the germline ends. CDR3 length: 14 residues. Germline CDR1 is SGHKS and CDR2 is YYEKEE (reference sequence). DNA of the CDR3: TGTGCCAGCAGCAGTCGTGGGCAAAACACTGAAGCTTTCTTT. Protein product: CASSSRGQNTEAFF.

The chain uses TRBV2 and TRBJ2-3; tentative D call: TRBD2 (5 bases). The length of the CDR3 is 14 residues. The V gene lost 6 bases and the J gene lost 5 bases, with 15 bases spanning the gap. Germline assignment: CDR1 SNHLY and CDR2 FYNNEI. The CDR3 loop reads CASSSLVPGDTQYF. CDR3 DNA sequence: TGTGCCAGCAGCTCACTAGTCCCCGGAGATACGCAGTATTTT.

The CDR3 DNA reads as TGTGCCAGCTCACCATCTCCGGGGGCGGACACTGAAGCTTTCTTT. Translated, it gives CASSPSPGADTEAFF. The chain carries TRBV18 and TRBJ1-1, with D maybe TRBD1 (6 bases). Germline loops: CDR1 KGHSH, CDR2 LQKENI. The CDR3 has 15 residues. The V gene lost 2 bases and the J gene lost 3 bases, with 13 bases spanning the gap.

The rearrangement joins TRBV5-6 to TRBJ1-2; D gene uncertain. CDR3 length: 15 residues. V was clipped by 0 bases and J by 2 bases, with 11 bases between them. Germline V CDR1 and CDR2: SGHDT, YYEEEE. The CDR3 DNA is TGTGCCAGCAGCTTGGGACCTCCTATCAACTATGGCTACACCTTC. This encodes CASSLGPPINYGYTF.

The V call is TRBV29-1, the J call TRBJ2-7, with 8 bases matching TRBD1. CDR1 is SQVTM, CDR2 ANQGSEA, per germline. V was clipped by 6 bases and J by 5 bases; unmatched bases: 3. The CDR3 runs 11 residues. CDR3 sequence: CSVGQGHEQYF. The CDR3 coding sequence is TGCAGCGTAGGACAGGGTCACGAGCAGTACTTC.

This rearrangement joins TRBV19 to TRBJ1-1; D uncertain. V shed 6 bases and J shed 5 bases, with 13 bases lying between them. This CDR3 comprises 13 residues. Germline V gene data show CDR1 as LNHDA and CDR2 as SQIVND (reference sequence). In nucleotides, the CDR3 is TGTGCCAGTAGGGACCTAAGAGGGACTGAAGCTTTCTTT. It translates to CASRDLRGTEAFF.

In DNA form, the CDR3 reads TGTGCCACCAGCGCGTCCGGGAGAGGGAATGAGCAGTTCTTC. As protein: CATSASGRGNEQFF. The V gene is TRBV15, the J gene TRBJ2-1; D is possibly TRBD2 (6 bases). V was shortened by 5 bases and J by 7 bases, with 15 bases between the two germline ends. The CDR3 runs to 14 residues. Germline V CDR1 and CDR2: LNHNV, YYDKDF (reference sequence).

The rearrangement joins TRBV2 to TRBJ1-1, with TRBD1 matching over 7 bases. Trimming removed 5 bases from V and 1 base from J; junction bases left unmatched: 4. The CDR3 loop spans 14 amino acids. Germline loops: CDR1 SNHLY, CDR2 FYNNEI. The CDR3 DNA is TGTGCCAGCAGTTGGACAGGAGCGAACACTGAAGCTTTCTTT. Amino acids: CASSWTGANTEAFF. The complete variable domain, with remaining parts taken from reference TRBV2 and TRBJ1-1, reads EPEVTQTPSHQVTQMGQEVILRCVPISNHLYFYWYRQILGQKVEFLVSFYNNEISEKSEIFDDQFSVERPDGSNFTLKIRSTKLEDSAMYFCASSWTGANTEAFFGQGTRLTVV.

CDR3 sequence reads: CASRGAGANEQYF. In nucleotides, the CDR3 is TGTGCCAGCCGGGGAGCGGGGGCGAATGAGCAGTACTTC. This chain uses TRBV11-2 with TRBJ2-7; TRBD2 matches 8 bases. This CDR3 has 13 residues. V dropped 8 bases and J dropped 7; count of bases not matched to a gene: 10. CDR1 and CDR2 (germline): SGHAT, FQNNGV.

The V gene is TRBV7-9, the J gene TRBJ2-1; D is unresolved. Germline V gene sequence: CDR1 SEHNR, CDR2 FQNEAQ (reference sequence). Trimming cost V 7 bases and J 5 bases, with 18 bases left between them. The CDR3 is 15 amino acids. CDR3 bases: TGTGCCAGCACTTATTTGGTAGGCGTAGACAATGAGCAGTTCTTC. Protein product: CASTYLVGVDNEQFF.

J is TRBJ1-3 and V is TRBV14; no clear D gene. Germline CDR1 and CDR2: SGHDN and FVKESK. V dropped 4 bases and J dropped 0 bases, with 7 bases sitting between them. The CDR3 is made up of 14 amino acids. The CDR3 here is CASSPLLSGNTIYF. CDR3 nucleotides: TGTGCCAGCAGCCCCCTTCTCTCTGGAAACACCATATATTTT.

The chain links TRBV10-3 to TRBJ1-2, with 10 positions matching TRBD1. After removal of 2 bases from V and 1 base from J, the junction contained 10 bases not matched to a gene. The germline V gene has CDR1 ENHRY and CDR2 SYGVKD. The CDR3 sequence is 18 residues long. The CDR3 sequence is CAISENPGTGVFNYGYTF. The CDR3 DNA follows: TGTGCCATCAGTGAGAACCCCGGGACAGGGGTATTTAACTATGGCTACACCTTC.

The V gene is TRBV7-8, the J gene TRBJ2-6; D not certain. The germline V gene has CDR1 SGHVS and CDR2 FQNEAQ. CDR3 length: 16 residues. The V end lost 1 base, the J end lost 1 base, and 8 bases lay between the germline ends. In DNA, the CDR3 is TGTGCCAGCAGCTTAGTGGAAGGGTCTGGGGCCAACGTCCTGACTTTC. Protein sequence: CASSLVEGSGANVLTF.

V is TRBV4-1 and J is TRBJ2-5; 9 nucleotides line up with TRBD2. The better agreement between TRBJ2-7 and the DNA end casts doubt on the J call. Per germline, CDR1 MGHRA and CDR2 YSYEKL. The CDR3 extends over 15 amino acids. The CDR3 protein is CASSRKREAPYEQYF. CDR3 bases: TGCGCCAGCAGCCGGAAGCGGGAGGCCCCCTACGAGCAGTACTTC.